This note documents a single T cell receptor beta chain sequence. Its specificity is unknown. Primers for the PCR totalled 60 Vbeta and 13 Jbeta. This table comes from immunoSEQ multiplex PCR, and its TCRdb copy is limited to in-frame clones, with some not included. The top ten clones hold around 2.5% of a sample with about 96,000 clones, more than 65% of them seen once. The data originate from a study of cytomegalovirus exposure and HLA in healthy donors. About the study: An earlier analysis identified 117 million unique TCR beta sequences in about 190 million T cells. General observations from the study: With later analysis, a missense DCLRE1C variant became linked to TCR beta V- and J-gene trimming. Some public TCRs appeared in many individuals, while most sequences were rare.

The TCR was taken from a man aged 25-45 years in good health and CMV-seronegative. The sequenced sample was PBMCs.

CDR3 region: CASTPTREPNTEAFF. The DNA of the CDR3 is TGTGCCAGTACCCCGACGCGGGAACCGAACACTGAAGCTTTCTTT. The chain recombines TRBV19 with TRBJ1-1; no reliable D call. The CDR3 contains 15 residues. V was clipped by 7 bases and J by 1 base, with 16 bases between them. Germline V gene data show CDR1 as LNHDA and CDR2 as SQIVND (reference sequence).